This TCR beta chain was found in a study of blood T cell repertoires in COVID-19. Study as a whole: Sources were T cells, B-cell-depleted T cells, or PBMCs; the material itself was cDNA or gDNA.

Followed longitudinally, the Seattle patients had been enrolled during active infection. Study processing details: Amplification of reference gene primers was used by the study to estimate nucleated cell counts. Clones were read by immunoSEQ multiplex PCR, and TCRdb kept only the in-frame ones, dropping some. V, J and clone size were drawn from that table, and D and trimming were deduced from the DNA. The profile shows around 150,000 clones, approximately 87% of them singletons. The TCR sequence derives from a woman aged 70-85 years with COVID-19, enrolled during active disease. Sample: peripheral blood.

CDR3 in DNA: TGCGCCAGCAGTAGCGAATTTGGAAACACCATATATTTT. Translated, it gives CASSSEFGNTIYF. This chain links TRBV5-1 with TRBJ1-3; the D is unclear. The CDR3 totals 13 residues. The V end was cut by 5 bases, the J end by 3 bases, with 9 bases between. Germline CDR1 SGHRS, CDR2 YFSETQ.